The rows below give T cell receptor beta chains drawn from one sample of a study of technical replicates of blood from a handful of donors. Sequenced by immunoSEQ multiplex PCR; TCRdb stores in-frame clones only, minus some. The sample consists of tens of thousands of clones, roughly 97% of them appearing once. Sequencing input: T cells isolated from PBMCs. Receptors originate from a human donor in good health. Each CDR3 is given with its conserved first and last residue. Fields, in order: J gene, clone size, V gene, D gene, CDR3 DNA, CDR3 protein. The D gene is left open where the match is weak. For some rows the clone size is stated as once, few or many, or as a class when expanded; others skip it.

>TRBJ1-4|-|TRBV6-6|-
TGTGCCAGCAGTTACCAGGGGTGGGCTAATGAAAAACTGTTTTTT
CASSYQGWANEKLFF
>TRBJ1-4|-|TRBV7-9|-
TGTGCCAGCAGCCAAGTATCCAATAGTGCAACTAATGAAAAACTGTTTTTT
CASSQVSNSATNEKLFF
>TRBJ1-2|-|TRBV6-5|-
TGTGCCAGCACCTCAGATCGCTATGGCTACACCTTC
CASTSDRYGYTF
>TRBJ1-2|-|TRBV5-1|-
TGCGCCAGCACGGTGTACGGCGGATATGGCTACACCTTC
CASTVYGGYGYTF
>TRBJ1-4|-|TRBV7-2|-
TGTGCCAGCAGCTTATACGGGACTACTAATGAAAAACTGTTTTTT
CASSLYGTTNEKLFF
>TRBJ1-2|-|TRBV4-1|-
TGCGCCAGCAGCCCTCGGGGGGGCGTTGGCTATGGCTACACCTTC
CASSPRGGVGYGYTF
>TRBJ1-2|-|TRBV29-1|TRBD1
TGCAGCGTTGTCAGAAATCGGGACAGGATTGGCTACACCTTC
CSVVRNRDRIGYTF
>TRBJ1-5|-|TRBV19|-
TGTGCCAGCACTAAGAGGGGCGGGGGTCAGCCCCAGCATTTT
CASTKRGGGQPQHF
>TRBJ2-7|-|TRBV28|TRBD1
TGTGCCAGCCAGGGGGTCCCCTACGAGCAGTACTTC
CASQGVPYEQYF
>TRBJ2-2|-|TRBV19|TRBD1
TGTGCCAGTAGTATAGGCACAGGGGGCACCGGGGAGCTGTTTTTT
CASSIGTGGTGELFF
>TRBJ1-1|-|TRBV6-5|-
TGTGCCAGCACTCCACAGGGAACGGCTACTGAAGCTTTCTTT
CASTPQGTATEAFF
>TRBJ2-7|-|TRBV19|TRBD1
TGTGCCAGTGCCTCAGGGGGCTCATCCTACGAGCAGTACTTC
CASASGGSSYEQYF
>TRBJ1-3|-|TRBV7-8|-
TGTGCCAGCAGCAACACCCTAAGACAGGACCTTGCTGGAAACACCATATATTTT
CASSNTLRQDLAGNTIYF
>TRBJ2-5|-|TRBV11-2|TRBD1
TGTGCCAGCAGCCTAGGGACAGACACCCAAGAGACCCAGTACTTC
CASSLGTDTQETQYF
>TRBJ1-4|-|TRBV10-3|TRBD1
TGTGCCATCAGTGAGGGGCCGGGACAGGGAACGACTAATGAAAAACTGTTTTTT
CAISEGPGQGTTNEKLFF
>TRBJ1-1|-|TRBV9|TRBD1
TGTGCCAGCAGCTCGGGACAGCTGGGAACTGAAGCTTTCTTT
CASSSGQLGTEAFF
>TRBJ2-2|-|TRBV6-5|TRBD1
TGTGCCAGCAGTCTCGGACAGGGGAGGACCGGGGAGCTGTTTTTT
CASSLGQGRTGELFF
>TRBJ1-3|-|TRBV5-6|-
TGTGCCAGCAGCTCCCCAAACTCTGGAAACACCATATATTTT
CASSSPNSGNTIYF
>TRBJ1-1|-|TRBV11-3|TRBD1
TGTGCCAGCAGCTTGGAGGGGACAGGGGTCGCTGAAGCTTTCTTT
CASSLEGTGVAEAFF
>TRBJ1-4|once|TRBV5-4|-
TGTGCCAGCAGCTTGGCAGGAGGTGAAAAACTGTTTTTT
CASSLAGGEKLFF
>TRBJ2-3|-|TRBV7-2|-
TGTGCCAGCAGCTTAGGTAGAAGCACAGATACGCAGTATTTT
CASSLGRSTDTQYF
>TRBJ1-2|once|TRBV25-1|-
TGTGCCAGCAGTGAACGCTATCCCCTTATGAACTATGGCTACACCTTC
CASSERYPLMNYGYTF
>TRBJ2-2|-|TRBV19|TRBD1
TGTGCCAGTAGTGGGACAGCGAACACCGGGGAGCTGTTTTTT
CASSGTANTGELFF
>TRBJ2-1|-|TRBV10-3|-
TGTGCCATCAGTGAGACAGGGACCTACAATGAGCAGTTCTTC
CAISETGTYNEQFF
>TRBJ2-1|-|TRBV9|TRBD2
TGTGCCAGCAGCCGCTTTGGTGGTAGCGGGAGTTACGCCTACAATGAGCAGTTCTTC
CASSRFGGSGSYAYNEQFF
>TRBJ1-5|-|TRBV19|TRBD1
TGTGCCACCGAACCCGTGGACAGGGGAGATCAGCCCCAGCATTTT
CATEPVDRGDQPQHF
>TRBJ1-1|-|TRBV6-5|-
TGTGCCAGCAGCAACCCGGGGGGGCTTAACACTGAAGCTTTCTTT
CASSNPGGLNTEAFF